Listed here is a single TCR beta chain. The antigen it recognizes is unknown. No much larger clonotype is one base removed from it; base qualities were not supplied. These data are taken from a study of shared clonotypes between healthy human individuals (dated by TCRdb to 2020 to 2022). Regarding the study in general: The cohort included three men and a couple of women between 18 and 49 years of age. Per donor, three plates each were used for CD4 naive and CD4 memory, two for CD8 naive, and one for CD8 memory. Blood TCR repertoires of a handful of healthy adults were deeply sequenced to estimate repertoire size and the extent of clonotype sharing between individuals. To increase sequencing depth and limit assay-specific biases, different laboratories used diverse techniques to prepare libraries and sequence TCR repertoires. Per donor, leukapheresis produced somewhere between about 0.8 and 9.5 billion PBMCs. Here is what the overall study found, with its caveats: About 5% of naive CD4, around 3.5% of naive CD8, roughly 2.4% of memory CD4, and 0.4% of memory CD8 clonotypes were shared across a few donors. Rarefaction of sorted-subset datasets indicated incomplete sequencing despite the large sequencing depth. Only blood was sampled, and tissue TCR repertoires likely differ from those in blood. Compared with non-shared clonotypes, the clonotypes found in all four sorted-subset donors had higher generation probabilities. Larger estimated clonotype richness was generally found for naive subsets than for memory subsets. The genetic and exposure-history diversity represented was limited by the small number of donors. Pairwise subsampling indicated that sequencing depth was expected to affect the degree of clonotype sharing among donors.

Inclusive of the bounding cysteine and phenylalanine, the CDR3 is 16 residues long. The sequence is cut down to CDR3 DNA, 48 bases in frame from base 1. The V end loses 4 bases and the J end loses 2 bases, and a stretch of 15 bases separates them. Per the germline V gene, SGHRS is the CDR1 and YFSETQ is the CDR2. Using the deep immunoSEQ assay, multiplex PCR amplified TCR CDR3 regions from genomic DNA. Genomic DNA extracted from each cell subset was distributed evenly over all wells of several immunoSEQ 96-well plates, and each plate served as one replicate. Each replicate PCR for sorted subsets received about 200 ng genomic DNA, equal to 30,000 or so T cell genomes. Purified libraries were quantified with a Qubit 3.0 fluorometer, sized on a Bioanalyzer 2100, and re-quantified with the KAPA Library Quantification kit. Every immunoSEQ 96-well plate was sequenced on a separate single-read 150-cycle Illumina NextSeq 550 flow cell. As for the original processing: Because the immunoSEQ output included only junctional sequences and no quality scores, the filtering could not be the same as the filtering used for full-length reads. To assign V/J genes and CDR3, sequences were annotated using PyIR, a Python wrapper for IgBLAST v1.9, with IMGT germline references. Any read was removed if the V/J assignment was weak (E-value above 1e-6), the CDR3 was missing, or the read contained stop codons, out-of-frame junctions, or ambiguous translated residues. V3J clonotypes were defined by identical inferred V gene, J gene, and CDR3 amino acid sequence. Percentage overlap between repertoires was calculated by dividing the number of shared unique clonotypes by the size of the smaller repertoire. Three approaches were used to assess repertoire richness: RTK rarefaction, the Chao1 estimator, and Recon v2.1 estimates of unobserved clonotypes. For all TCRbeta clonotypes obtained by the gDNA method from four donors, generation probabilities were computed with OLGA. TCRdb retrieved this table from immuneACCESS and kept in-frame rearrangements only. Not all clones are present; in checked studies, unresolved V genes account for under half, and no reason is known for the remainder. D and trimming come from the DNA, and the V and J calls and clone size come from that table. This sample holds more than 2,000,000 clones; more than 85% were observed only once. Of the sample, about 0.39% is held by the ten largest clones.

Donors were healthy HIV-negative adults with no recently reported acute infections or vaccinations. Every donor was a Caucasian adult residing in Nashville, Tennessee, USA. CD4+ T cells were enriched by magnetic negative selection, after which naive cells were positively selected on CD45RA and the negative fraction was taken as the memory subset. Blood was collected by leukapheresis, and PBMCs were isolated by Ficoll-Histopaque density gradient centrifugation and then cryopreserved in liquid nitrogen vapor phase. Analytical flow cytometry was used to check the purity and quantity of each magnetically sorted T cell population. From each sorted fraction, genomic DNA was isolated and quantified by UV absorbance on a Nanodrop 2000c.

The sequence was collected from a man between 18 and 35 years old in good health. Some clones in this sample may be carry-over from other donors' samples. The rearrangement joined TRBV5-1 to TRBJ1-4, with TRBD1 tentatively as D gene (6 bases match). Sequenced material: naive CD4+ T cells from PBMCs. The cell subset or site label here, explained by the study, means: CD45RA+ positively selected. The DNA reads TGCGCCAGCAGCCCCACAGGGTCCGCGACTAATGAAAAACTGTTTTTT. Translated, it reads CASSPTGSATNEKLFF.